Listed below are T cell receptor beta chains from one sample, sequenced in a study of blood T cells in healthy people across ages. TCRdb analysed the 5' RACE reads with MiXCR anew, one entry per CDR3 protein. The sample lists some 700,000 distinct CDR3 sequences, about 20% seen once, with less than 25% in the top ten. The sequencing input was blood. All receptors derive from a man in his 70s in good health. The CDR3 runs from the conserved cysteine through the conserved F or W. D genes are given only for firm matches. Not every row has a clone size; where given, it reads once, few, many or a size class.

abundance	v_gene	j_gene	d_gene	CDR3aa	CDR3nt
few	TRBV2	TRBJ2-7	.	CASGQTRNSYEQYF	TGTGCCAGCGGCCAGACCCGGAACTCCTACGAGCAGTACTTC
.	TRBV2	TRBJ2-7	TRBD1	CASSESTGYEQYF	TGTGCCAGCAGTGAATCGACAGGGTACGAGCAGTACTTC
few	TRBV6-4	TRBJ1-1	TRBD1	CASSIDRGTEAFF	TGTGCCAGCAGTATTGACAGGGGCACTGAAGCTTTCTTT
.	TRBV6-6	TRBJ1-4	.	CASSYSRLPTNEKLFF	TGTGCCAGCAGTTACTCGCGCCTTCCTACTAATGAAAAACTGTTTTTT
.	TRBV3-1	TRBJ2-1	.	CASSQVGDEQFF	TGTGCCAGCAGCCAAGTAGGGGATGAGCAGTTCTTC
.	TRBV7-9	TRBJ2-1	.	CASSSQSHEQFF	TGTGCCAGCAGCTCCCAGAGTCATGAGCAGTTCTTC
.	TRBV7-2	TRBJ1-1	.	CASSLAGLQSEAFF	TGTGCCAGCAGCTTAGCGGGCTTACAGAGTGAAGCTTTCTTT
many	TRBV19	TRBJ1-1	.	CASTPGGTQNTEAFF	TGTGCCAGTACTCCCGGTGGGACCCAGAACACTGAAGCTTTCTTT
.	TRBV11-2	TRBJ1-2	.	CASSLGRNPGAYGYTF	TGTGCCAGCAGCTTAGGGAGGAATCCGGGGGCCTATGGCTACACCTTC
few	TRBV6-6	TRBJ1-3	TRBD1	CASSTGQGSSGNTIYF	TGTGCCAGCAGCACGGGACAGGGGAGCTCTGGAAACACCATATATTTT
many	TRBV2	TRBJ1-3	.	CASTRDRTSGNTIYF	TGTGCCAGCACGCGCGACAGGACCTCTGGAAACACCATATATTTT
.	TRBV6-5	TRBJ2-3	TRBD2	CASRKLAGGSDTQYF	TGTGCCAGCAGAAAACTAGCGGGGGGCTCAGATACGCAGTATTTT
.	TRBV20-1	TRBJ1-6	.	CSAETGLKNSPLHF	TGCAGTGCTGAAACAGGCCTAAAAAATTCACCCCTCCACTTT
many	TRBV12-3/TRBV12-4	TRBJ2-5	TRBD2	CASSSGLAGGYQETQYF	TGTGCCAGCAGTTCGGGACTAGCGGGAGGGTACCAAGAGACCCAGTACTTC
.	TRBV5-1	TRBJ2-3	.	CASSLGTLGRDTQYF	TGCGCCAGCAGCTTGGGTACCCTCGGTAGAGATACGCAGTATTTT
few	TRBV4-2	TRBJ2-4	.	CASSQAPLANIQYF	TGTGCCAGCAGCCAAGCCCCCCTTGCAAACATTCAGTACTTC
many	TRBV25-1	TRBJ1-5	.	CASSEYGGNQPQHF	TGTGCCAGCAGTGAATATGGGGGAAATCAGCCCCAGCATTTT
few	TRBV6-5	TRBJ1-2	TRBD1	CASSYLDRGVGYTF	TGTGCCAGCAGTTACTTAGACAGGGGTGTAGGCTACACCTTC
few	TRBV9	TRBJ2-5	TRBD1	CASSDRDRVIF	TGTGCCAGCAGCGACCGGGACAGGGTTATCTTC
.	TRBV11-3	TRBJ2-1	.	CASSLTSYDEQFF	TGTGCCAGCAGCTTAACTAGCTACGATGAGCAGTTCTTC
.	TRBV6-5	TRBJ1-1	.	CASSYSGRDRRGTEAFF	TGTGCCAGCAGTTACTCGGGGCGGGATCGTAGGGGCACTGAAGCTTTCTTT
.	TRBV10-2	TRBJ2-7	.	CASTPPGFPYEQYF	TGCGCCAGCACCCCACCAGGTTTTCCCTACGAGCAGTACTTC
.	TRBV6-5	TRBJ1-2	.	CASSRDRDFYGYTF	TGTGCCAGCAGTAGAGACAGAGACTTCTATGGCTACACCTTC
many	TRBV7-2	TRBJ2-1	TRBD2	CASSSGTSVNEQFF	TGTGCCAGCAGCTCCGGGACTAGCGTTAATGAGCAGTTCTTC
.	TRBV9	TRBJ1-2	TRBD1	CASSASGTVYGYTF	TGTGCCAGCAGCGCCTCAGGGACAGTCTATGGCTACACCTTC
.	TRBV6-5	TRBJ2-4	.	CASRTAGRNIQYF	TGTGCCAGCAGAACCGCGGGAAGGAACATTCAGTACTTC
.	TRBV6-2/TRBV6-3	TRBJ1-5	.	CASRPRGSGNQPQHF	TGTGCCAGCAGGCCCAGGGGCAGCGGCAATCAGCCCCAGCATTTT
.	TRBV29-1	TRBJ2-3	.	CSVETPAQYF	TGCAGCGTTGAAACCCCCGCGCAGTATTTT
.	TRBV20-1	TRBJ2-2	TRBD2	CSAHGLAGNTGELFF	TGCAGTGCTCACGGACTAGCGGGAAACACCGGGGAGCTGTTTTTT
many	TRBV7-2	TRBJ2-7	.	CASSLDPSSYEQYF	TGTGCCAGCAGCTTAGACCCTAGCTCCTACGAGCAGTACTTC
few	TRBV7-2	TRBJ1-5	.	CASSLDIGNQPQHF	TGTGCCAGCAGCCTTGACATTGGCAATCAGCCCCAGCATTTT
few	TRBV29-1	TRBJ1-1	.	CSVGGGGVEAFF	TGCAGCGTTGGTGGGGGTGGAGTAGAAGCTTTCTTT
once	TRBV2	TRBJ1-5	.	CASSRGSNGQPQHF	TGTGCCAGCAGCCGCGGGAGCAACGGCCAGCCCCAGCATTTT
.	TRBV5-1	TRBJ1-2	.	CASSLGTALYGYTF	TGCGCCAGCAGTCTCGGGACGGCTCTCTATGGCTACACCTTC
.	TRBV28	TRBJ2-7	TRBD1	CASSQGQSHSYEQYF	TGTGCCAGCAGTCAGGGACAGAGCCACTCCTACGAGCAGTACTTC
many	TRBV5-1	TRBJ2-5	.	CASSLVRGRETQYF	TGCGCCAGCAGCTTGGTGAGGGGTAGAGAGACCCAGTACTTC
.	TRBV7-8	TRBJ2-7	.	CASSQRSRTLLSYEQYF	TGTGCCAGCAGCCAAAGATCTCGGACTCTACTTTCCTACGAGCAGTACTTC
few	TRBV12-3/TRBV12-4	TRBJ1-1	.	CASSPRGGVGTEAFF	TGTGCCAGCAGTCCGAGGGGGGGCGTCGGCACTGAAGCTTTCTTT
.	TRBV28	TRBJ1-3	.	CASSLRTRRDLNF	TGTGCCAGCAGTTTAAGGACACGCCGGGACTTAAACTTT
.	TRBV24-1	TRBJ1-3	.	CATSDPRTAGNTIYF	TGTGCCACCAGTGATCCCCGGACAGCAGGAAACACCATATATTTT
.	TRBV25-1	TRBJ1-2	.	CASSDNLGKDGYTF	TGTGCCAGCAGTGATAATTTGGGGAAAGATGGCTACACCTTC
.	TRBV29-1	TRBJ1-1	.	CSVEARTNTEAFF	TGCAGCGTTGAAGCCCGGACAAACACTGAAGCTTTCTTT
few	TRBV28	TRBJ2-7	.	CASSLLTTYEQYF	TGTGCCAGCAGTTTATTGACTACCTACGAGCAGTACTTC
.	TRBV3-1	TRBJ1-2	.	CASSQTAGGYTF	TGTGCCAGCAGCCAAACAGCTGGGGGCTACACCTTC
.	TRBV6-6	TRBJ2-7	TRBD1	CASTWDRTYEQYF	TGTGCCAGTACCTGGGACAGGACCTACGAGCAGTACTTC
.	TRBV7-2	TRBJ2-2	.	CASSELAVETGELFF	TGTGCCAGCAGCGAGTTGGCCGTGGAGACCGGGGAGCTGTTTTTT
few	TRBV25-1	TRBJ1-5	.	CASSESGYQPQHF	TGTGCCAGCAGTGAATCGGGATATCAGCCCCAGCATTTT
.	TRBV20-1	TRBJ2-7	.	CSARSSSYEQYF	TGCAGTGCTAGGTCTAGCTCCTACGAGCAGTACTTC
.	TRBV25-1	TRBJ2-6	.	CASSEYGTGANVLTF	TGTGCCAGCAGTGAATACGGGACTGGGGCCAACGTCCTGACTTTC
.	TRBV6-5	TRBJ2-3	.	CASSYSLTGPDTQYF	TGTGCCAGCAGTTACTCCTTGACGGGCCCGGATACGCAGTATTTT
.	TRBV20-1	TRBJ2-5	.	CSARPIGATLQETQYF	TGCAGTGCTAGACCCATTGGGGCGACCCTCCAAGAGACCCAGTACTTC
.	TRBV6-5	TRBJ1-1	.	CASGRQVQPLNTEAFF	TGTGCCAGCGGGCGTCAGGTGCAACCTCTGAACACTGAAGCTTTCTTT
many	TRBV28	TRBJ1-4	.	CASSSVLERNEKLFF	TGTGCCAGCAGTTCCGTGCTGGAGCGTAATGAAAAACTGTTTTTT
.	TRBV4-3	TRBJ2-1	.	CASSQDLGGTYNEQFF	TGCGCCAGCAGCCAAGATCTTGGCGGGACATACAATGAGCAGTTCTTC
.	TRBV4-1	TRBJ2-5	TRBD2	CASSQDDSRGGLLPQETQYF	TGCGCCAGCAGCCAAGATGATTCGCGGGGGGGGCTCCTTCCACAAGAGACCCAGTACTTC
.	TRBV24-1	TRBJ2-7	.	CATSDPRTVLYSGEQYF	TGTGCCACCAGTGACCCCCGGACGGTCCTCTATTCGGGCGAGCAGTACTTC
.	TRBV7-3	TRBJ1-2	.	CASSAMDGSIGYTF	TGTGCCAGCAGCGCCATGGACGGCTCTATCGGCTACACCTTC
.	TRBV24-1	TRBJ2-1	TRBD2	CATSDPRPGLVSDEQFF	TGTGCCACCAGTGATCCCCGTCCGGGACTAGTGAGCGATGAGCAGTTCTTC
few	TRBV12-3/TRBV12-4	TRBJ2-5	.	CASSRGGAQETQYF	TGTGCCAGCAGCCGGGGAGGAGCCCAAGAGACCCAGTACTTC